This passage covers 7 T cell receptor beta chains from one sample sequenced in a study of cytomegalovirus exposure and HLA in healthy donors. The PCR ran on 60 Vbeta and 13 Jbeta primers. TCRdb's copy holds only in-frame clones and misses some; the assay was immunoSEQ multiplex PCR. The sample contains 90,000 to 130,000 clones, almost 70% of which appear only once. The sample comprised PBMCs. The receptors here all came from a man in his thirties or forties in good health and CMV-seropositive.

This clone has just a few counts. The rearrangement joins TRBV27 to TRBJ1-1; D remains unclear. The CDR3 runs 13 residues. The germline V gene has CDR1 MNHEY and CDR2 SMNVEV (reference sequence). The V end was cut by 1 base, the J end by 5 bases, with 8 bases between. The CDR3 spells CASSLFRGTEAFF. The DNA for the CDR3 is TGTGCCAGCAGTTTATTCCGGGGAACTGAAGCTTTCTTT.

The V gene is TRBV5-1, the J gene TRBJ1-2, with 7 bases lining up with TRBD1. With 3 bases clipped from V and 2 bases from J, the junction kept 7 bases outside the gene matches. CDR3 length equals 15 residues. Germline loops: CDR1 SGHRS, CDR2 YFSETQ. The CDR3 DNA follows: TGCGCCAGCAGCTCTCTACAGGGGACCAACTATGGCTACACCTTC. Its protein product is CASSSLQGTNYGYTF.

This clone was picked up a small number of times. This chain connects TRBV29-1 to TRBJ2-7, with a tentative D call TRBD1 (5 bases). The V end lost 6 bases, the J end lost 7 bases, and 19 bases lay between the germline ends. CDR1 is SQVTM and CDR2 is ANQGSEA in the germline V gene. The CDR3 spans 13 residues. Written as DNA, the CDR3 is TGCAGCGTCCAAAAGGCAGGGTCAGGGGAGCAGTACGTC. Amino acids: CSVQKAGSGEQYV.

V usage is TRBV9 and J usage is TRBJ2-5; TRBD2 aligns across 12 bases. The CDR3 spans 17 residues. The germline V gene has CDR1 SGDLS and CDR2 YYNGEE. With V trimmed by 0 bases and J by 3 bases, 6 bases remained unmatched. In nucleotides, the CDR3 is TGTGCCAGCAGCGTAGTCTGGACTAGCGGGGTGGAAGAGACCCAGTACTTC. Protein product: CASSVVWTSGVEETQYF.

The rearrangement uses TRBV11-2 and TRBJ2-7; possibly TRBD1 for D (5 bases). CDR1 SGHAT and CDR2 FQNNGV come from the germline V gene. The CDR3 has 11 residues. V lost 4 bases and J lost 6, with 7 bases in between. DNA for the CDR3: TGTGCCAGCAGCTCCCAGGGCGAGCAGTACGTC. The encoded protein is CASSSQGEQYV.

J is TRBJ1-4 and V is TRBV12-5, with D maybe TRBD1 (5 bases). Trimming took 4 bases from V and 3 from J, leaving 12 bases between them. CDR1 and CDR2 (germline): LGHNT, FRNRAP. CDR3 length: 15 amino acids. The CDR3 loop is CASGSGGVSNEKLFF. The CDR3 bases are TGTGCTAGTGGTTCTGGGGGGGTGTCTAATGAAAAACTGTTTTTT.

Only a few counts were recorded for this clone. This chain links TRBV6-1 with TRBJ1-2; D call uncertain. Germline V gives CDR1 MNHNS, CDR2 SASEGT. Deletions cut 1 base from V and 8 bases from J, with 17 bases between. The CDR3 has 15 amino acids. CDR3 protein: CASSEEPWRLEGYTF. The CDR3 bases are TGTGCCAGCAGTGAAGAACCTTGGAGGCTGGAAGGCTACACCTTC.